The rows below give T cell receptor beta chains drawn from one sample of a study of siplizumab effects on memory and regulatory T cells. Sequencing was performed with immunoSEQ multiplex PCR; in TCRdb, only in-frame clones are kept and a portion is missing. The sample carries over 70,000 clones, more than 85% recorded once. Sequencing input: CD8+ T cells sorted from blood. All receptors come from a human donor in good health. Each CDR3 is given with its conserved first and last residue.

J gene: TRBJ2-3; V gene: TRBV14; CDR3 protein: CASSQDARGVSTDTQYF
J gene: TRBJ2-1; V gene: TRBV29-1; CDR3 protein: CSVEGYEYNEQFF
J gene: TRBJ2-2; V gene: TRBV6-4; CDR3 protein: CASSDSGRYTGELFF
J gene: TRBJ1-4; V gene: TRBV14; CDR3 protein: CASSQVQDRGNEKLFF
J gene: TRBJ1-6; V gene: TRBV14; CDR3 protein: CASSQDVGQAYNSPLHF
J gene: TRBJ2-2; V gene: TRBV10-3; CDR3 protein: CAIRQKLAELNTGELFF
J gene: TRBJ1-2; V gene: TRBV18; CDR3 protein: CASSPGQAPPDGYTF
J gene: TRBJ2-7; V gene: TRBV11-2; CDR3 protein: CASSLSFPPGTSSYEQYF
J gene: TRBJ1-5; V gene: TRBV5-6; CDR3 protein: CASSLGGQGIPQHF
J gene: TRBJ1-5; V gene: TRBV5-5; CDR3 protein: CASRPGSHSNQPQHF
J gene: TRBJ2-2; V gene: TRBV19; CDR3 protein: CASRSATDGTGELFF
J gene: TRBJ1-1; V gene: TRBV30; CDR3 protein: CAWRNTEAFF
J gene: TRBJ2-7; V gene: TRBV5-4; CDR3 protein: CASTVPGRSYEQYF
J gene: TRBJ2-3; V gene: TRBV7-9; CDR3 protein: CASSSPFARDPEGTDTQYF
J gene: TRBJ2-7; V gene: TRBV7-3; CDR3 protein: CASSYYTGTRLYEQYF
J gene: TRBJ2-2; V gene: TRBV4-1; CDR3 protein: CASSPPPGELFF
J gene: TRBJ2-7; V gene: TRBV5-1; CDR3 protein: CASSLNPREAGEQYF
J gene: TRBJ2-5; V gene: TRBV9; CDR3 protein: CASSVGNRPRETQYF
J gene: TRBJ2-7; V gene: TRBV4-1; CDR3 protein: CASSQGGGGKPTYEQYF
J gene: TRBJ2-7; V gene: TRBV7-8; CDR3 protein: CASSQPRSQTGSSYEQYF
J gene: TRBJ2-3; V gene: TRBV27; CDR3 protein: CASRPTASSGSIILGTDTQYF
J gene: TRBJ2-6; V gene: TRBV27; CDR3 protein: CASSPSYNSGANVLTF
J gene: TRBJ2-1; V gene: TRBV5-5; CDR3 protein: CASSLINATSGYNEQFF
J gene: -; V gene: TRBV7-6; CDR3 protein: CASSRGHAEQYF
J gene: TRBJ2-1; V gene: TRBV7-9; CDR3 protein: CASGGLAGGPDEQFF
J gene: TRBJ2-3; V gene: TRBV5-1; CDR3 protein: CASSSGPGTGVTDTQYF
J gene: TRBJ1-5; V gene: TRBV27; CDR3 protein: CASRQGRAQPQHF
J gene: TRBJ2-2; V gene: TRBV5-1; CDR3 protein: CASSSPDGGNTGELFF